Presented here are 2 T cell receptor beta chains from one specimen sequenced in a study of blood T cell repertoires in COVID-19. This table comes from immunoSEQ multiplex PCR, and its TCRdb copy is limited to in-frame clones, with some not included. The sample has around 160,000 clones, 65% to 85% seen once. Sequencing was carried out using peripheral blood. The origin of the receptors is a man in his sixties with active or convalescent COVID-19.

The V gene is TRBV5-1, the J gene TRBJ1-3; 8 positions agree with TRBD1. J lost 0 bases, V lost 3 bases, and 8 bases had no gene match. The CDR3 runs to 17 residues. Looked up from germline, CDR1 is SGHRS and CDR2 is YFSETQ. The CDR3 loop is CASSWTGQGHSGNTIYF. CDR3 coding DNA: TGCGCCAGCAGCTGGACCGGACAGGGACACTCTGGAAACACCATATATTTT.

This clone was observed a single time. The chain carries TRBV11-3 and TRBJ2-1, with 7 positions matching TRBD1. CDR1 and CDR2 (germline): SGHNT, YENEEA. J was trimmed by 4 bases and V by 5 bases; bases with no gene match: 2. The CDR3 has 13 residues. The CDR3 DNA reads TGTGCCAGCAGCCAGGGGGATTACAATGAGCAGTTCTTC. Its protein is CASSQGDYNEQFF.